Shown below are 22 T cell receptor beta chains from a single sample sequenced in a study of cytomegalovirus exposure and HLA in healthy donors. In the PCR, 60 Vbeta and 13 Jbeta primers were used. Assay used: immunoSEQ multiplex PCR; TCRdb lists only in-frame clones, some missing. Of under 150,000 clones detected, less than 90% appear once; the ten largest clones hold roughly 2.7%. Sequencing input: PBMCs. The receptors here all came from a boy between 2 and 10 years old in good health and CMV-seronegative.

The V and J genes are TRBV19 and TRBJ1-2, with D possibly being TRBD1 (6 bases). Germline V gives CDR1 LNHDA, CDR2 SQIVND (reference sequence). The V and J ends lost 9 bases and 2 bases respectively, with 13 bases between them. This CDR3 contains 13 residues. DNA of the CDR3: TGTGCCAGCACACGCACAGGGAACTATGGCTACACCTTC. This translates into CASTRTGNYGYTF.

Turning to this clone: Distinct nucleotide sequences in the sample also encode this CDR3. The V and J genes are TRBV9 and TRBJ2-7, with 12 nucleotides matching TRBD2. Germline CDR1 reads SGDLS; CDR2 reads YYNGEE. This CDR3 region has 14 residues. The J segment lost 3 bases and the V segment lost 4 bases, leaving 2 bases of the junction unmatched. CDR3 coding DNA: TGTGCCAGCAGCCCTAGCGGGGGGGTCTACGAGCAGTACTTC. Protein: CASSPSGGVYEQYF.

The V call is TRBV2, the J call TRBJ1-2; 7 nucleotides match TRBD1. The CDR3 is 14 residues long. From germline, CDR1 is SNHLY and CDR2 FYNNEI. V lost 6 bases, J lost 1 base, and 5 bases stayed unmatched. The chain's CDR3 is CASRGQAFNYGYTF. The CDR3 nucleotides are TGTGCCAGCAGAGGACAGGCTTTTAACTATGGCTACACCTTC.

V usage is TRBV2 and J usage is TRBJ1-1; 8 bases are a match to TRBD1. The ends lost 5 bases at V and 6 bases at J; junction bases unmatched: 2. The length of the CDR3 is 12 residues. CDR1 and CDR2 from the germline V gene are SNHLY and FYNNEI. The CDR3 DNA is TGTGCCAGCAGTACGACAGGGGCTGAAGCTTTCTTT. Translated: CASSTTGAEAFF.

The chain employs TRBV10-3 and TRBJ2-5; tentatively, D is TRBD1 (6 bases). The J call is uncertain, as TRBJ2-7 better fits the DNA end. Germline CDR1 reads ENHRY; CDR2 reads SYGVKD. CDR3 length equals 15 residues. As DNA, the CDR3 is TGTGCCATCAGTGACAGGGGAAGCCTTGTGTACGAGCAGTACTTC. This translates into CAISDRGSLVYEQYF.

V is TRBV10-3 and J is TRBJ1-4; no reliable D call. In germline, CDR1 is ENHRY, CDR2 SYGVKD. The CDR3 runs 11 residues. Trimming pared 2 bases from V and 7 bases from J, leaving 2 bases between. The CDR3: CAISEREKLFF. CDR3 in DNA: TGTGCCATCAGTGAGCGTGAAAAACTGTTTTTT.

This chain uses TRBV18 with TRBJ2-1; D is ambiguous. Germline lookup yields CDR1 KGHSH and CDR2 LQKENI. The V end was cut by 0 bases, the J end by 6 bases, with 9 bases between. This CDR3 is built from 14 residues. The CDR3 nucleotides read TGTGCCAGCTCACCACCCTCCCAGGTCAATGAGCAGTTCTTC. Its protein is CASSPPSQVNEQFF.

In DNA form, the CDR3 reads TGTGCCAGTAGACAACACCCGCTGATCACTGAAGCTTTCTTT. Protein sequence: CASRQHPLITEAFF. The V and J genes are TRBV19 and TRBJ1-1; no firm D call. The V and J ends lost 6 bases and 4 bases respectively, with 15 bases between them. The CDR3 is 14 amino acids. CDR1 is LNHDA and CDR2 is SQIVND in the germline V gene (reference sequence).

This clone was detected a few times. V gene TRBV28 combines with J gene TRBJ2-6; TRBD1 agrees at 9 bases. Germline V gives CDR1 MDHEN, CDR2 SYDVKM. The V and J ends lost 7 bases and 2 bases, in that order; junction bases with no gene match: 3. This CDR3 comprises 15 residues. The DNA for the CDR3 is TGTGCCAGCACACAGGGGGCGCCTGGGGCCAACGTCCTGACTTTC. It specifies CASTQGAPGANVLTF.

Regarding this clone: Within the sample, other DNA sequences also encode this same CDR3. This chain connects TRBV7-3 to TRBJ2-3; tentatively, D is TRBD2 (5 bases). This CDR3 spans 14 amino acids. Germline lookup yields CDR1 SGHTA and CDR2 FQGTGA. Trimming stripped 5 bases from V and 1 base from J, with 10 bases between. The CDR3 bases are TGTGCCAGCAGCCTTACTAGAGGCACAGATACGCAGTATTTT. This encodes CASSLTRGTDTQYF.

This clone was seen only a few times. This chain connects TRBV6-6 to TRBJ1-1, with 10 nucleotides matching TRBD1. Germline CDR1 is MNHNY and CDR2 is SVGAGI (reference sequence). The CDR3 sequence is 14 residues long. Germline trimming cut 7 bases from V and 8 bases from J; bases unmatched to any gene: 10. CDR3 bases: TGTGCCAGCACCCTAAAGGGACAGGGGACGGAAGCTTTCTTT. The encoded protein is CASTLKGQGTEAFF.

The chain is built from TRBV6-5 and TRBJ1-1; D may be TRBD1 (5 bases). The germline V and J ends were trimmed by 7 bases and 4 bases, with 10 bases remaining between them. The CDR3 totals 12 residues. CDR1 and CDR2 (germline): MNHEY, SVGAGI. The DNA of the CDR3 is TGTGCCAGCACCAGGGTGAGCACTGAAGCTTTCTTT. This encodes CASTRVSTEAFF.

The V gene is TRBV5-4, the J gene TRBJ2-1; weak D call: TRBD2 (6 bases). CDR1 SGHNT and CDR2 YYREEE come from the germline V gene (reference sequence). The V gene lost 2 bases and the J gene lost 0 bases, with 6 bases spanning the gap. The CDR3 runs 14 residues. Written as DNA, the CDR3 is TGTGCCAGCAGCTTCGGGGGCTCCTACAATGAGCAGTTCTTC. This gives the protein CASSFGGSYNEQFF.

This clone was observed many times. This chain joins TRBV5-1 and TRBJ2-7; 7 bases line up with TRBD1. Trimming at V came to 1 base and at J to 7 bases, leaving 8 bases not matched to a gene. Germline assignment: CDR1 SGHRS and CDR2 YFSETQ. CDR3 length equals 14 residues. The CDR3 reads CASSLSEGAGEQYF. The CDR3, as DNA: TGCGCCAGCAGCTTGAGTGAGGGGGCTGGGGAGCAGTACTTC.

This chain joins TRBV6-1 and TRBJ2-1, with 7 bases that match TRBD1. Germline lookup yields CDR1 MNHNS and CDR2 SASEGT. The CDR3 has 13 amino acids. The V gene end was trimmed by 1 base and the J gene end by 7 bases; junction bases not matched to a gene: 1. This chain's CDR3 is CASSEDRGNEQFF. CDR3 sequence (DNA): TGTGCCAGCAGTGAAGACAGGGGTAATGAGCAGTTCTTC.

V and J are TRBV19 and TRBJ2-7; 7 bases align to TRBD1. The CDR3 covers 15 residues. The V gene's germline CDR1 is LNHDA and CDR2 SQIVND (reference sequence). The junction had 3 bases not matched to a gene; V was cut back by 1 base and J by 0 bases. The CDR3 loop is CASSIAGQSSYEQYF. The CDR3 coding sequence is TGTGCCAGTAGTATAGCGGGACAGAGCTCCTACGAGCAGTACTTC.

The chain recombines TRBV11-3 with TRBJ2-3; D not certain. The germline CDR1 and CDR2 sequences are SGHNT and YENEEA. The CDR3 extends over 16 amino acids. With 3 bases removed from V and 2 bases from J, the gap between germline ends came to 15 bases. CDR3 sequence reads: CASSFYDTEITDTQYF. The CDR3 nucleotides read TGTGCCAGCAGCTTCTACGACACGGAAATCACAGATACGCAGTATTTT.

There are a few counts of this clone. The V call is TRBV4-2, the J call TRBJ2-3, with 7 bases fitting TRBD2. This CDR3 comprises 15 residues. Germline trimming cut 7 bases from V and 0 bases from J; bases unmatched to any gene: 7. Germline CDR1 and CDR2: LGHNA and YNFKEQ. The CDR3 loop is CASNGLAVSTDTQYF. In DNA, the CDR3 is TGTGCCAGCAACGGGCTAGCGGTCAGCACAGATACGCAGTATTTT.

The rearrangement links TRBV2 to TRBJ1-2, with D perhaps matching TRBD1 (6 bases). The CDR3 is made up of 14 amino acids. Germline lookup yields CDR1 SNHLY and CDR2 FYNNEI. The V gene lost 10 bases and the J gene lost 4 bases, with 19 bases spanning the gap. For the CDR3, the DNA is TGTGCCAATCAACAGGGCTTTTTCCCCTATGGCTACACCTTC. It yields the protein CANQQGFFPYGYTF.

The chain carries TRBV9 and TRBJ2-2; no clear D gene. There are 12 residues in the CDR3. CDR1 SGDLS and CDR2 YYNGEE come from the germline V gene. The V and J ends lost 0 bases and 5 bases respectively, with 2 bases between them. This CDR3 is CASSVATGELFF. The CDR3 DNA is TGTGCCAGCAGCGTAGCTACCGGGGAGCTGTTTTTT. The full variable domain, in which reference TRBV9 and TRBJ2-2 provide the parts outside the CDR3, is DSGVTQTPKHLITATGQRVTLRCSPRSGDLSVYWYQQSLDQGLQFLIQYYNGEERAKGNILERFSAQQFPDLHSELNLSSLELGDSALYFCASSVATGELFFGEGSRLTVL.

The V call is TRBV6-1, the J call TRBJ1-5; D gene unclear. This CDR3 region has 13 residues. Trimming cost V 5 bases and J 4 bases, with 9 bases left between them. Germline-derived CDR1 and CDR2 are MNHNS and SASEGT. The CDR3 DNA reads as TGTGCCAGCAGTTCGCAGGTGAATCAGCCCCAGCATTTT. It specifies CASSSQVNQPQHF.

This chain connects TRBV27 to TRBJ2-3; 7 bases map to TRBD1. Germline V CDR1 and CDR2: MNHEY, SMNVEV (reference sequence). V lost 5 bases to trimming and J lost 6 bases; unmatched junction nucleotides: 8. This CDR3 region has 14 residues. The CDR3 here is CASSPTTRGDTQYF. The DNA of the CDR3 is TGTGCCAGCAGTCCCACCACCAGGGGGGATACGCAGTATTTT.